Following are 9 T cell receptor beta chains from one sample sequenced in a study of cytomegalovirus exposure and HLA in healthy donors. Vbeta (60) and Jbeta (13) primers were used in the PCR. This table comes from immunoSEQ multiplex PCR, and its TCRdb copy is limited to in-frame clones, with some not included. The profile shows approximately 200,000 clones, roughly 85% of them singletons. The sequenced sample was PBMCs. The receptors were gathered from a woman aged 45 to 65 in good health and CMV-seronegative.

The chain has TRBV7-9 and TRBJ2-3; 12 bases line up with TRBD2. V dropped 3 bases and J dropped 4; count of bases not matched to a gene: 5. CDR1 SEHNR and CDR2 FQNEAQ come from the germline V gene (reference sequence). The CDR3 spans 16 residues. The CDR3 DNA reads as TGTGCCAGCAGCTTCCCTAGCGGGAGGGCCCCAGATACGCAGTATTTT. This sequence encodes CASSFPSGRAPDTQYF.

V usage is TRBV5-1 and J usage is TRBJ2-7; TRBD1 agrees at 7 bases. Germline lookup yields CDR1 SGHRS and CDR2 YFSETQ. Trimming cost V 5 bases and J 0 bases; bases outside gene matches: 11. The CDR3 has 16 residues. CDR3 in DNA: TGCGCCAGCAGGACAGGGCCCGAAAGGGTCTCCTACGAGCAGTACTTC. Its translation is CASRTGPERVSYEQYF.

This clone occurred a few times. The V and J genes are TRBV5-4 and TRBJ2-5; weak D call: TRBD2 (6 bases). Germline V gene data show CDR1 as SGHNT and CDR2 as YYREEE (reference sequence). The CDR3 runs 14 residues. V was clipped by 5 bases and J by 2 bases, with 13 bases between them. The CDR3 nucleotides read TGTGCCAGCAGTCCAGCGGGTCGGCAAGAGACCCAGTACTTC. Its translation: CASSPAGRQETQYF.

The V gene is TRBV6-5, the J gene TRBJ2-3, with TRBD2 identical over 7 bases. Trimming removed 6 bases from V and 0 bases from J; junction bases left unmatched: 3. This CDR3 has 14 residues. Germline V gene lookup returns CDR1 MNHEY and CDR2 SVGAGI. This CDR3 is CASRKRGSTDTQYF. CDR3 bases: TGTGCCAGCAGAAAGCGGGGTAGCACAGATACGCAGTATTTT.

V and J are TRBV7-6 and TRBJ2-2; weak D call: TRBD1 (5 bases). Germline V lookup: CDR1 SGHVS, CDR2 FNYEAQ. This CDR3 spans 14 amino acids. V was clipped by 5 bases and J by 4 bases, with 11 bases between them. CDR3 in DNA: TGTGCCAGCAGCCAAAAGACAGTCACCGGGGAGCTGTTTTTT. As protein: CASSQKTVTGELFF.

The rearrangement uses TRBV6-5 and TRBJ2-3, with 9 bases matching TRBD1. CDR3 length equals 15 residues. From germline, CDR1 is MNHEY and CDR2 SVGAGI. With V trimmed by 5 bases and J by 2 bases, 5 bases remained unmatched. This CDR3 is CASSRTGVDTDTQYF. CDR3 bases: TGTGCCAGCAGTCGGACAGGGGTTGACACAGATACGCAGTATTTT.

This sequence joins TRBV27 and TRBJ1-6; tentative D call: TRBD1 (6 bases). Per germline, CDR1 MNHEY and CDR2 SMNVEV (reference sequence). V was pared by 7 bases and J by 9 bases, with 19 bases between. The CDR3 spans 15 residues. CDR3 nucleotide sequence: TGTGCCAGCATGTGGGGGGGGGCGGTGGCTTCACCCCTCCACTTT. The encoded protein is CASMWGGAVASPLHF.

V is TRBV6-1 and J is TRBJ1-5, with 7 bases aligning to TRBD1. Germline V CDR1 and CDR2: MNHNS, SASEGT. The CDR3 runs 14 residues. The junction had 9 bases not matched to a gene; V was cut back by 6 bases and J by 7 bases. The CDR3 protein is CASRDIGQVQPQHF. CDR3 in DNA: TGTGCCAGCAGGGACATAGGACAGGTCCAGCCCCAGCATTTT.

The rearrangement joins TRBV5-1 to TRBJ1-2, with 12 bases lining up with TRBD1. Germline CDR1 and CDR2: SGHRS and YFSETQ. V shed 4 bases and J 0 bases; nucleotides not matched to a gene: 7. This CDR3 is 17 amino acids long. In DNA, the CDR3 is TGCGCCAGCAGCACTCCGGGACAGGGGGCTTCTAACTATGGCTACACCTTC. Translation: CASSTPGQGASNYGYTF. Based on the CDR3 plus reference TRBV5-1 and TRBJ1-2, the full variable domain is KAGVTQTPRYLIKTRGQQVTLSCSPISGHRSVSWYQQTPGQGLQFLFEYFSETQRNKGNFPGRFSGRQFSNSRSEMNVSTLELGDSALYLCASSTPGQGASNYGYTFGSGTRLTVV.